A single sample gave rise to the 17 T cell receptor beta chains below, sequenced in a study of Ad26.COV2.S vaccination and SARS-CoV-2 variants. Treatment indicated: 15 to 20 received Ad26.COV2.S at low or high dose, single or two shots; about 5 received placebo; per-sample allocation not given. All samples were drawn on day 63, counting from the first vaccine or placebo injection. Using immunoSEQ multiplex PCR, the repertoire was profiled, and TCRdb retains in-frame clones only, with some absent. Altogether some 410,000 clones are present, roughly 90% being singletons, with the ten largest covering under 2%. The sample consisted of peripheral blood, taken in a trial of Ad26.COV2.S vaccine versus placebo. Receptor source: a person aged 18-65 years who received the Ad26.COV2.S COVID-19 vaccine or a placebo.

The chain uses TRBV29-1 and TRBJ2-1; 10 bases agree with TRBD2. This CDR3 comprises 15 residues. Trimming took 4 bases from V and 8 from J; bases not matched to a gene: 11. Germline loops: CDR1 SQVTM, CDR2 ANQGSEA. CDR3 in amino acids: CSVGSSGGAGDEQFF. The CDR3 DNA reads as TGCAGCGTTGGGTCCAGCGGGGGGGCCGGCGATGAGCAGTTCTTC.

This chain connects TRBV28 to TRBJ2-3; D ambiguous. The V gene's germline CDR1 is MDHEN and CDR2 SYDVKM. Trimming took 10 bases from V and 5 from J, leaving 16 bases between them. The CDR3 spans 13 residues. The CDR3 spells CATLPSPGDTQYF. The CDR3 DNA reads TGTGCCACCCTGCCCTCGCCGGGAGATACGCAGTATTTT.

This clone appeared once. This chain uses TRBV10-3 with TRBJ2-3, with D tentatively TRBD2 (5 bases). CDR1 ENHRY and CDR2 SYGVKD come from the germline V gene. CDR3 size: 12 residues. The V end was cut by 7 bases, the J end by 6 bases, with 11 bases between. DNA of the CDR3: TGTGCCATCATGGCGGACTTGGATACGCAGTATTTT. It encodes CAIMADLDTQYF.

This chain uses TRBV5-1 with TRBJ2-7; D not certain. Germline CDR1 and CDR2: SGHRS and YFSETQ. CDR3 size: 11 residues. The V end lost 0 bases, the J end lost 6 bases, and 4 bases lay between the germline ends. As DNA, the CDR3 is TGCGCCAGCAGCTTGGAACGCGAGCAGTACTTC. Protein product: CASSLEREQYF. Combining the CDR3 with reference TRBV5-1 and TRBJ2-7 gives the whole variable domain KAGVTQTPRYLIKTRGQQVTLSCSPISGHRSVSWYQQTPGQGLQFLFEYFSETQRNKGNFPGRFSGRQFSNSRSEMNVSTLELGDSALYLCASSLEREQYFGPGTRLTVT.

The genes are TRBV9 and TRBJ2-2; 13 bases line up with TRBD2. The J segment lost 5 bases and the V segment lost 4 bases, leaving 8 bases of the junction unmatched. Germline values: CDR1 SGDLS, CDR2 YYNGEE. The CDR3 covers 17 residues. The CDR3 DNA sequence: TGTGCCAGCAGCACCCGACTAGCGGGGGGAGGGACCGGGGAGCTGTTTTTT. Protein product: CASSTRLAGGGTGELFF.

J is TRBJ2-3 and V is TRBV9, with a possible D match to TRBD1 (6 bases). Deletions cut 0 bases from V and 3 bases from J, with 14 bases between. This CDR3 comprises 16 residues. CDR1 and CDR2 (germline): SGDLS, YYNGEE. This CDR3 reads CASSVGTGSSTDTQYF. In DNA, the CDR3 is TGTGCCAGCAGCGTAGGTACAGGGAGTTCGACAGATACGCAGTATTTT.

The chain joins TRBV6-4 to TRBJ2-3; D ambiguous. The CDR3 length is 15 residues. V lost 6 bases and J 0 bases, leaving 13 bases between the germline ends. Germline loops: CDR1 MRHNA, CDR2 SNTAGT. The CDR3 DNA is TGTGCCAGCAGCGCCGTGGGTACTAGCACAGATACGCAGTATTTT. Its protein is CASSAVGTSTDTQYF.

The rearrangement joins TRBV4-3 to TRBJ1-2; no clear D. Trimming cost V 4 bases and J 5 bases, with 11 bases left between them. The CDR3 is 13 residues long. Germline loops: CDR1 LGHNA, CDR2 YSLEER. CDR3 loop: CASSLRGVYGYTF. CDR3 coding DNA: TGCGCCAGCAGCCTGCGTGGGGTATATGGCTACACCTTC.

The chain uses TRBV27 and TRBJ1-2; the match to TRBD1 covers 7 bases. The germline V gene has CDR1 MNHEY and CDR2 SMNVEV (reference sequence). The V and J ends lost 4 bases and 3 bases, in that order; junction bases with no gene match: 14. There are 17 residues in the CDR3. The CDR3 DNA reads as TGTGCCAGCAGTTCTCCAGGACAGGCCCCAGGGGACTATGGCTACACCTTC. It codes for CASSSPGQAPGDYGYTF.

V is TRBV2 and J is TRBJ1-3; 7 bases align to TRBD1. V dropped 6 bases and J dropped 0; count of bases not matched to a gene: 2. This CDR3 has 14 amino acids. The germline V gene encodes CDR1 SNHLY and CDR2 FYNNEI. CDR3 region: CASRQGNSGNTIYF. Written as DNA, the CDR3 is TGTGCCAGCAGACAGGGGAACTCTGGAAACACCATATATTTT.

J is TRBJ2-3 and V is TRBV27, with a weak D call TRBD2 (5 bases). Trimming removed 5 bases at V and 2 bases at J, with 17 bases between. CDR1 MNHEY and CDR2 SMNVEV come from the germline V gene (reference sequence). The CDR3 covers 16 residues. CDR3: CASSATGNWVTDTQYF. CDR3 sequence (DNA): TGTGCCAGCAGTGCCACGGGGAATTGGGTCACAGATACGCAGTATTTT.

The chain links TRBV6-5 to TRBJ2-7, with 10 bases fitting TRBD1. The ends lost 6 bases at V and 2 bases at J; junction bases unmatched: 4. From germline, CDR1 is MNHEY and CDR2 SVGAGI. The CDR3 consists of 14 residues. CDR3 in amino acids: CASRGTGVTYEQYF. The CDR3 nucleotides read TGTGCCAGCAGGGGGACAGGGGTGACCTACGAGCAGTACTTC.

This clone appeared a single time. The rearrangement joins TRBV4-3 to TRBJ1-2, with TRBD1 as a possible D gene (5 bases). CDR1 and CDR2 (germline): LGHNA, YSLEER. Between the trimmed V and J ends, which lost 4 bases and 2 bases, there was a span of 14 bases. This CDR3 region has 15 residues. CDR3 residues: CASSPERGRNYGYTF. The CDR3 DNA reads as TGCGCCAGCAGCCCAGAGCGGGGGAGGAACTATGGCTACACCTTC.

The chain carries TRBV13 and TRBJ1-1, with D possibly being TRBD1 (5 bases). Deletions cut 4 bases from V and 3 bases from J, with 12 bases between. This CDR3 comprises 14 residues. CDR1 is PRHDT, CDR2 FYEKMQ, per germline (reference sequence). The CDR3 protein is CASSSRDSDTEAFF. CDR3 in DNA: TGTGCCAGCAGCTCCCGGGACTCGGACACTGAAGCTTTCTTT.

The chain carries TRBV7-9 and TRBJ1-4; no reliable D call. The CDR3 is made up of 14 amino acids. The germline V and J ends were trimmed by 5 bases and 4 bases, with 11 bases remaining between them. CDR1 is SEHNR and CDR2 is FQNEAQ in the germline V gene (reference sequence). The CDR3 here is CASSIVRNNEKLFF. In nucleotides, the CDR3 is TGTGCCAGCAGCATTGTGAGGAATAATGAAAAACTGTTTTTT.

This rearrangement joins TRBV6-2 or TRBV6-3 to TRBJ2-4, with D hard to call. Trimming cost V 5 bases and J 7 bases, with 24 bases left between them. This CDR3 has 17 amino acids. Germline-derived CDR1 and CDR2 are MNHEY and SVGEGT. CDR3 loop: CASSPSLGLGSGNIQYF. The DNA of the CDR3 is TGTGCCAGCAGTCCCTCCCTAGGTCTAGGGTCAGGTAACATTCAGTACTTC.

V gene TRBV2 combines with J gene TRBJ2-5; TRBD1 might be the D (7 bases). This CDR3 spans 15 amino acids. The V gene's germline CDR1 is SNHLY and CDR2 FYNNEI. The V gene lost 5 bases and the J gene lost 5 bases, with 18 bases spanning the gap. The CDR3 coding sequence is TGTGCCAGCAGTCCAGCCGGGGACAGCGGGGAGACCCAGTACTTC. This encodes CASSPAGDSGETQYF.